This TCR beta chain comes out of a study of T-cell reconstitution after alpha-beta-depleted transplantation in children. Unique molecular identifiers were built into the TCRbeta library. MiXCR was run by TCRdb on the PCR reads, yielding one entry per CDR3 protein. The data show fewer than 700,000 distinct CDR3 sequences, 10% to 15% seen once. Germline V CDR1 and CDR2: SGHAT, FQNNGV. This CDR3 comprises 15 residues. With 3 bases clipped from V and 1 base from J, the junction kept 4 bases outside the gene matches. General study results and limits: Newly produced T cells mostly accounted for T-cell counts and diversity one year post-transplant. There were reportedly several hundred expanded graft clones from which alpha-beta T cells came about two months after transplant.

To note about this clonotype: Its antigen is unknown. No conserved phenylalanine or tryptophan is present at the end of the CDR3, so a read error is the likely explanation.

Sequenced material: PBMCs, mostly from graft donor cells, taken 360 days after TCRalphabeta/CD19-depleted stem cell transplant. The TCR originated in a male patient younger than 18 who had a stem cell transplant for acute myeloid leukemia, so the T cells may come from the graft donor. The chain uses TRBV11-2 and TRBJ2-7; 9 bases fit TRBD2. The DNA of the CDR3 is TGTGCCAGCAGCTTGGTAACTAGCGGGTCCTACGAGCAGTACATC. Translation: CASSLVTSGSYEQYI.